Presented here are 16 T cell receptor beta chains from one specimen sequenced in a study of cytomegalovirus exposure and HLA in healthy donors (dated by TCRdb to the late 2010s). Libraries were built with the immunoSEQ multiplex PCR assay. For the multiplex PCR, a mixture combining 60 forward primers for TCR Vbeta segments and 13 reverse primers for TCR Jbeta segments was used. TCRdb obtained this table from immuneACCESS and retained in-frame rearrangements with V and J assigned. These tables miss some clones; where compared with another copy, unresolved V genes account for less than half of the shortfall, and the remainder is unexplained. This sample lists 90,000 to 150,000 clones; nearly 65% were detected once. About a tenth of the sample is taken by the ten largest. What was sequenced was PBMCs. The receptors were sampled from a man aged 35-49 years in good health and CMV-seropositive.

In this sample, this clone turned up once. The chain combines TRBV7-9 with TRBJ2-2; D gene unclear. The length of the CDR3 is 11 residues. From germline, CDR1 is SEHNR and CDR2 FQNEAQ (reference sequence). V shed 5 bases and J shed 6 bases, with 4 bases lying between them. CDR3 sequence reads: CASSRAGELFF. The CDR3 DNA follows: TGTGCCAGCAGCCGTGCCGGGGAGCTGTTTTTT. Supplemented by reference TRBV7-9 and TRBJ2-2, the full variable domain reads DTGVSQNPRHKITKRGQNVTFRCDPISEHNRLYWYRQTLGQGPEFLTYFQNEAQLEKSRLLSDRFSAERPKGSFSTLEIQRTEQGDSAMYLCASSRAGELFFGEGSRLTVL.

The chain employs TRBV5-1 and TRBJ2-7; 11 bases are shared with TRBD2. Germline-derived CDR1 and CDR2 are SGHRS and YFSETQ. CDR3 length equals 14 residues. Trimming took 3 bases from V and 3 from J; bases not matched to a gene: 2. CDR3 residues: CASSWGTSGYEQYF. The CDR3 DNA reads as TGCGCCAGCAGCTGGGGGACTAGCGGCTACGAGCAGTACTTC.

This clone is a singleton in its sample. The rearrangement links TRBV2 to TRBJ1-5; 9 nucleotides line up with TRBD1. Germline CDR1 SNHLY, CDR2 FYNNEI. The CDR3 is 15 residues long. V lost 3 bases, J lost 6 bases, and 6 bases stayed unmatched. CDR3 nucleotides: TGTGCCAGCAGTGACGGGACAGGGTTCGGTCAGCCCCAGCATTTT. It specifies CASSDGTGFGQPQHF.

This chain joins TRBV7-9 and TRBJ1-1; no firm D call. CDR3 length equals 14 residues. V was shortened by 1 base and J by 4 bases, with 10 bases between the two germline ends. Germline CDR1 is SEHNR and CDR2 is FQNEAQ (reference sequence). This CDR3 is CASSLDRSITEAFF. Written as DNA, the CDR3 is TGTGCCAGCAGCTTAGATCGGTCAATCACTGAAGCTTTCTTT.

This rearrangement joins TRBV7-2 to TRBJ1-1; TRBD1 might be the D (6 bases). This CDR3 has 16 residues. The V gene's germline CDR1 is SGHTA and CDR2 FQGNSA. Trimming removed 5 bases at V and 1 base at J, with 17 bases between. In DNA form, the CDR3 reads TGTGCCAGCAGCAATTCTCAGGGGATGGGGAACACTGAAGCTTTCTTT. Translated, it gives CASSNSQGMGNTEAFF.

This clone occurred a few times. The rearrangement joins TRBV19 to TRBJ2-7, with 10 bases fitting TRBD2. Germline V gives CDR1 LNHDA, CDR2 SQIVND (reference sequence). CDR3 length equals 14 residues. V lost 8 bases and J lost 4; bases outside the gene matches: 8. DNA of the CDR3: TGTGCCAGTCGCCCCGGGACTAGCGCTTACGAGCAGTACTTC. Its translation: CASRPGTSAYEQYF.

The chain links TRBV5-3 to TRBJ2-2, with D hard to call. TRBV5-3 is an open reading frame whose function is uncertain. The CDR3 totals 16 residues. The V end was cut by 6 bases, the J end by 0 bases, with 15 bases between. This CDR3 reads CARTRLKVPNTGELFF. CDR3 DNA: TGTGCCAGAACCCGACTGAAGGTACCGAACACCGGGGAGCTGTTTTTT.

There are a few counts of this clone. The CDR3 loop reads CASSLRGTNLNQPQHF. DNA of the CDR3: TGTGCCAGCAGCTTACGTGGGACAAACTTAAATCAGCCCCAGCATTTT. The rearrangement links TRBV7-2 to TRBJ1-5, with a tentative D call TRBD1 (6 bases). V was clipped by 2 bases and J by 4 bases, with 15 bases between them. The V gene's germline CDR1 is SGHTA and CDR2 FQGNSA. The CDR3 is 16 amino acids.

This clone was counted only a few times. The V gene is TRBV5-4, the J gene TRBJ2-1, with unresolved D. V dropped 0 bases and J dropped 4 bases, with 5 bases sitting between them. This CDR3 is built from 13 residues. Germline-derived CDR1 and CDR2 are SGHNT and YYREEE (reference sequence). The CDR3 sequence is CASSLDSYNEQFF. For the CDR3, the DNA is TGTGCCAGCAGCTTGGACAGTTACAATGAGCAGTTCTTC.

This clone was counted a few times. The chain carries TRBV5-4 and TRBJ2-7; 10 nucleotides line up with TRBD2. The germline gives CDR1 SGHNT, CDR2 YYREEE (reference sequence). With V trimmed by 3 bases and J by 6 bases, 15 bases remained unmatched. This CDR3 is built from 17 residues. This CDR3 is CASSSGLWASGGGEQYF. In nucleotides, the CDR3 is TGTGCCAGCAGCTCGGGGCTTTGGGCTAGCGGGGGTGGCGAGCAGTACTTC.

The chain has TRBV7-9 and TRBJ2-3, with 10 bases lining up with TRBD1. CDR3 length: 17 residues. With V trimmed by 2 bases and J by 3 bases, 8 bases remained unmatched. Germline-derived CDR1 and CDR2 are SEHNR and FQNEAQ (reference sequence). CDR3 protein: CASSLPTGGDLTDTQYF. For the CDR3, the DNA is TGTGCCAGCAGCTTACCGACAGGGGGCGATTTGACAGATACGCAGTATTTT.

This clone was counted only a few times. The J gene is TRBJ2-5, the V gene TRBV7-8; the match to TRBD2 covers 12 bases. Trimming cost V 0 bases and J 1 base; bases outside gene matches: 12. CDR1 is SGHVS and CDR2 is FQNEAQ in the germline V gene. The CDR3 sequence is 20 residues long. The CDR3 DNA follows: TGTGCCAGCAGCTTAGCGCGACTAGGACTAGCGGGACCCAGCCAAGAGACCCAGTACTTC. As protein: CASSLARLGLAGPSQETQYF.

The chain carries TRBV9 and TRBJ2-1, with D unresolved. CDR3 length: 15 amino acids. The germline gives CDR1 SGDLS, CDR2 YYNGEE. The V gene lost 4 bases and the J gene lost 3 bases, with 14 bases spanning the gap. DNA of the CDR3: TGTGCCAGCAGCCCCCTAGAGAGACTCTACAATGAGCAGTTCTTC. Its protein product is CASSPLERLYNEQFF.

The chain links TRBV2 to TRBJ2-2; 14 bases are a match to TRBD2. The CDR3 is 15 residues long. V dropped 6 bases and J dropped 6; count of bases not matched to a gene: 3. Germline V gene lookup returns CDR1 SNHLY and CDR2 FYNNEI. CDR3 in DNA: TGTGCCAGCAGGAGACTAGCGGGGGGGCCCGGGGAGCTGTTTTTT. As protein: CASRRLAGGPGELFF.

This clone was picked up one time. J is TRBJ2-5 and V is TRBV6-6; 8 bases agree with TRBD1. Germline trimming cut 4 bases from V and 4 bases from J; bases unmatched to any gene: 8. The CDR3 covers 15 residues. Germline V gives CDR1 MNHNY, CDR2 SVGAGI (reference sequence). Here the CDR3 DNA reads TGTGCCAGCAGTTGCGGACAGGGTGGAGGAGAGACCCAGTACTTC. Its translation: CASSCGQGGGETQYF.

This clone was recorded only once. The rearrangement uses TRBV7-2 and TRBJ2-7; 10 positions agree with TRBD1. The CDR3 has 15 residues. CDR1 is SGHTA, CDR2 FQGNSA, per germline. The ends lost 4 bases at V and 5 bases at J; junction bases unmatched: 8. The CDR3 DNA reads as TGTGCCAGCAGCTCCGGGACAGGGGCCTCGGACGAGCAGTACTTC. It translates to CASSSGTGASDEQYF.